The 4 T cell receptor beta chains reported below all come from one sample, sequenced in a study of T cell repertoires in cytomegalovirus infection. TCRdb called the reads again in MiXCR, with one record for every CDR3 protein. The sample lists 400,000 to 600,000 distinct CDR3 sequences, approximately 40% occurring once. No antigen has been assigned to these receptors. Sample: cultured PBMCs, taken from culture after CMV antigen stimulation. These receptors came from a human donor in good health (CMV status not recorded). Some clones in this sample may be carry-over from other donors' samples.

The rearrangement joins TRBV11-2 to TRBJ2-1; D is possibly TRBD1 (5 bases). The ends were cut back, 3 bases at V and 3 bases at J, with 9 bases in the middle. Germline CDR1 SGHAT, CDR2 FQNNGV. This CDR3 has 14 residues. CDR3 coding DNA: TGTGCCAGCAGCTTTTTGACAGACTACAATGAGCAGTTCTTC. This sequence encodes CASSFLTDYNEQFF. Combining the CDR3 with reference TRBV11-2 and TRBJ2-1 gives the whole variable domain EAGVAQSPRYKIIEKRQSVAFWCNPISGHATLYWYQQILGQGPKLLIQFQNNGVVDDSQLPKDRFSAERLKGVDSTLKIQPAKLEDSAVYLCASSFLTDYNEQFFGPGTRLTVL.

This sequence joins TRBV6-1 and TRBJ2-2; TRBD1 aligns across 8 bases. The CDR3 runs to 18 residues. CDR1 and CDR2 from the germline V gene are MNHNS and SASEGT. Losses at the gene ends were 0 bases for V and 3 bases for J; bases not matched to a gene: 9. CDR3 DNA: TGTGCCAGCAGTGAAGCGCGTAGGACAGGGTCGTACACCGGGGAGCTGTTTTTT. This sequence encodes CASSEARRTGSYTGELFF.

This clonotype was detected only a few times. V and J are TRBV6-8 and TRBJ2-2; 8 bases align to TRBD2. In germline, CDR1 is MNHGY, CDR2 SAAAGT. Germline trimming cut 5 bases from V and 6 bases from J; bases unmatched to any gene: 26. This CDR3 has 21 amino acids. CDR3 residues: CASSQKQPGLGMEGSSGELFF. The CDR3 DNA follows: TGTGCCAGCAGTCAGAAACAGCCGGGACTAGGGATGGAGGGTAGTTCCGGGGAGCTGTTTTTT.

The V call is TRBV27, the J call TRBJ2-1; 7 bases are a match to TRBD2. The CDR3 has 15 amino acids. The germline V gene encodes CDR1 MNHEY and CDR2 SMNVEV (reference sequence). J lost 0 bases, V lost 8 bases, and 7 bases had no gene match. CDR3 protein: CASREAGPSYNEQFF. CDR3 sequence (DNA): TGTGCCAGCCGTGAAGCGGGGCCCTCCTACAATGAGCAGTTCTTC.